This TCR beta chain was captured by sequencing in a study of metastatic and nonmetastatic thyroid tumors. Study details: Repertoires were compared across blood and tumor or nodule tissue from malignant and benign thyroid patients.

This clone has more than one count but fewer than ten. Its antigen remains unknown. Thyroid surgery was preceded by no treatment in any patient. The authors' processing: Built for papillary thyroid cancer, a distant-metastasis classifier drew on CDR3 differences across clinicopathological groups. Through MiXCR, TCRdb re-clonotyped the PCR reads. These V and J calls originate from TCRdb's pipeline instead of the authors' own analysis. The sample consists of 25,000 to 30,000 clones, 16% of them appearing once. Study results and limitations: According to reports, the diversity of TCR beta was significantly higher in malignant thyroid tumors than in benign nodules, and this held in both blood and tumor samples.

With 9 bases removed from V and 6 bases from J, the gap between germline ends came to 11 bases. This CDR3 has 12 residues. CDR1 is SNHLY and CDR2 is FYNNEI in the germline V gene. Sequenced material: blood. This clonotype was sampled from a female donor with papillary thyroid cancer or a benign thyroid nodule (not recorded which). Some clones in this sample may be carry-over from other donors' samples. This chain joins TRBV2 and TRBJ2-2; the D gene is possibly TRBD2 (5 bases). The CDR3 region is CASSVDPGELFF. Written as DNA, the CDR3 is TGTGCCAGTAGCGTGGATCCCGGGGAGCTGTTTTTT.